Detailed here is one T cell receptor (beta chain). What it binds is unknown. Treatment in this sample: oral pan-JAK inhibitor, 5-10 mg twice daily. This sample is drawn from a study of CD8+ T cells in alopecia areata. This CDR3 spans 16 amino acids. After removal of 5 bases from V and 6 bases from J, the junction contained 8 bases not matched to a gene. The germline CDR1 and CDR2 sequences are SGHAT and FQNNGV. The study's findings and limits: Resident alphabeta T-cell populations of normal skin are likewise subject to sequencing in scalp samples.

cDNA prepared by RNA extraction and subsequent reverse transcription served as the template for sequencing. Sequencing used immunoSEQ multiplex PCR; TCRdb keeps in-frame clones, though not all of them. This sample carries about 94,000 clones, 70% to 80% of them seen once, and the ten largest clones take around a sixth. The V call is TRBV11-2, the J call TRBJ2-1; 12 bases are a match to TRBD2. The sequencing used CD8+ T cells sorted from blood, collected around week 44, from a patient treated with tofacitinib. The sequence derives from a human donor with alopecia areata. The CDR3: CASSLRLAGAANEQFF. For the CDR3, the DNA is TGTGCCAGCAGCCTCAGACTAGCGGGGGCGGCCAATGAGCAGTTCTTC. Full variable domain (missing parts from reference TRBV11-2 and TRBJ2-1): EAGVAQSPRYKIIEKRQSVAFWCNPISGHATLYWYQQILGQGPKLLIQFQNNGVVDDSQLPKDRFSAERLKGVDSTLKIQPAKLEDSAVYLCASSLRLAGAANEQFFGPGTRLTVL.